The 27 T cell receptor beta chains reported below all come from one sample, sequenced in a study of vaccination and CD4 T cells after COVID-19 (dated by TCRdb to between 2020 and 2023). Explained via the paper, the treatment or condition label denotes: approximately nine-day PBMC culture with coronavirus spike peptide pools or control peptides (ViraFEST assay). Preparation of the library involved PCR. Sequencing was performed on an Illumina iSeq 100. DNA from cultured CD4+ T cells was subjected to TCR sequencing with the Oncomine TCR Beta short-read assay at the Johns Hopkins FTIC core. In-frame beta chains were kept once TCRdb had trimmed the public reads at Q25 with fastp and called clones with MiXCR. Records with the same CDR3 protein are collapsed into one entry carrying the most frequent genes and DNA. For this sample there are 4,000 or so distinct CDR3 sequences; 15% to 20% appear just once. The top ten hold around 20% of the sample.

Their recognized antigens are unknown. Sequenced material: CD4+ T cells from blood, cultured in vitro. The receptors stem from a human donor who had recovered from COVID-19.

The gene calls are TRBV30 and TRBJ1-3; no firm D call. Germline V gene lookup returns CDR1 GTSNPN and CDR2 SVGIG (reference sequence). Trimming stripped 0 bases from V and 9 bases from J, with 12 bases between. The CDR3 has 13 residues. CDR3 DNA: TGTGCCTGGAGTGTCAGCCTGGACCGCACCATATATTTT. Protein sequence: CAWSVSLDRTIYF.

V is TRBV27 and J is TRBJ2-7; TRBD1 agrees at 7 bases. From germline, CDR1 is MNHEY and CDR2 SMNVEV (reference sequence). Germline trimming cut 2 bases from V and 2 bases from J; bases unmatched to any gene: 15. The CDR3 has 18 residues. The CDR3 is CASSLRQSSSGQPYEQYF. In DNA, the CDR3 is TGTGCCAGCAGTTTAAGGCAGTCGTCGTCGGGACAGCCCTACGAGCAGTACTTC.

The chain uses TRBV20-1 and TRBJ2-1, with D possibly matching TRBD2 (6 bases). The V and J ends lost 7 bases and 5 bases respectively, with 15 bases between them. This CDR3 is built from 13 residues. Germline CDR1 reads DFQATT; CDR2 reads SNEGSKA (reference sequence). DNA for the CDR3: TGCAGTGGGATGGGGGGTAGCAACAATGAGCAGTTCTTC. Its protein product is CSGMGGSNNEQFF.

This clonotype is classed as large. The chain combines TRBV6-1 with TRBJ2-3; 9 bases line up with TRBD2. Germline lookup yields CDR1 MNHNS and CDR2 SASEGT. After removal of 5 bases from V and 4 bases from J, the junction contained 10 bases not matched to a gene. The CDR3 length is 16 residues. The CDR3 loop reads CASSKTSGLPADTQYF. For the CDR3, the DNA is TGTGCCAGCAGTAAGACTAGCGGACTCCCCGCAGATACGCAGTATTTT.

The chain links TRBV6-5 to TRBJ1-1, with D unclear. V was pared by 0 bases and J by 1 base, with 6 bases between. CDR3 length: 14 amino acids. Germline V gene lookup returns CDR1 MNHEY and CDR2 SVGAGI. The CDR3 spells CASSYSEANTEAFF. For the CDR3, the DNA is TGTGCCAGCAGTTACTCGGAAGCGAACACTGAAGCTTTCTTT.

This clonotype was counted a few times. The chain has TRBV7-2 and TRBJ2-7; D might be TRBD1 or TRBD2, each matching 5 bases. V was clipped by 3 bases and J by 3 bases, with 15 bases between them. The CDR3 covers 15 residues. Per germline, CDR1 SGHTA and CDR2 FQGNSA. The CDR3 protein is CASSLKGTNLYEQYF. DNA for the CDR3: TGTGCCAGCAGCTTGAAAGGGACGAACCTCTACGAGCAGTACTTC. Variable domain in full (rest from reference TRBV7-2 and TRBJ2-7): GAGVSQSPSNKVTEKGKDVELRCDPISGHTALYWYRQSLGQGLEFLIYFQGNSAPDKSGLPSDRFSAERTGGSVSTLTIQRTQQEDSAVYLCASSLKGTNLYEQYFGPGTRLTVT.

This clonotype was picked up a small number of times. Because the CDR3's place on the DNA is in doubt, the DNA is left out and the CDR3 is given as listed by TCRdb. This chain links TRBV7-5 with TRBJ1-2. TRBV7-5 is flagged as a pseudogene. The CDR3 length equals 17 residues, ends included. CDR3 sequence reads: CISVSEARRVTVYGYTF.

J is TRBJ1-6 and V is TRBV5-1, with D unresolved. V shed 2 bases and J shed 0 bases, with 6 bases lying between them. CDR3 length equals 15 residues. Per germline, CDR1 SGHRS and CDR2 YFSETQ. The CDR3 is CASSFQSSYNSPLHF. DNA of the CDR3: TGCGCCAGCAGCTTCCAGAGCTCCTATAATTCACCCCTCCACTTT.

The chain joins TRBV11-2 to TRBJ1-3; D is unclear. CDR1 and CDR2 from the germline V gene are SGHAT and FQNNGV. The CDR3 covers 19 residues. The ends were cut back, 2 bases at V and 0 bases at J, with 20 bases in the middle. CDR3 coding DNA: TGTGCCAGCAGCTTAATGGCGACAAGCAGCACAAGCTCTGGAAACACCATATATTTT. Translated: CASSLMATSSTSSGNTIYF.

On this clonotype itself: A much larger clone lies one base from this, so it may be a read error. The rearrangement joins TRBV5-1 to TRBJ1-2; 9 positions agree with TRBD1. The CDR3 is 14 amino acids. Germline V gene data show CDR1 as SGHRS and CDR2 as YFSETQ. The CDR3 region has the DNA TGCGTCAGCAGCTTGACAGGGGGTGTTGAGGGCTACACCTTC. It codes for CVSSLTGGVEGYTF.

This chain connects TRBV12-5 to TRBJ1-4; 7 positions match TRBD1. The CDR3 is 12 residues long. Germline trimming cut 5 bases from V and 8 bases from J; bases unmatched to any gene: 2. Germline V CDR1 and CDR2: LGHNT, FRNRAP. The CDR3 DNA sequence: TGTGCTAGTGGTCTCAGGGGGGAAAAACTGTTTTTT. Amino acid sequence: CASGLRGEKLFF.

The chain uses TRBV12-3 or TRBV12-4 and TRBJ1-3, with D possibly matching TRBD1 (5 bases). V was pared by 5 bases and J by 3 bases, with 14 bases between. CDR3 length: 15 amino acids. CDR3 DNA sequence: TGTGCCAGCAGTAGGAACCAGGGCCTTGGAAACACCATATATTTT. It codes for CASSRNQGLGNTIYF.

The CDR3 nucleotides read TGTGCCAGCAGTGCTGGCTATGGCTACACCTTC. It specifies CASSAGYGYTF. V and J are TRBV6-1 and TRBJ1-2, with no clear D. Germline loops: CDR1 MNHNS, CDR2 SASEGT. Trimming stripped 4 bases from V and 4 bases from J, with 4 bases between. CDR3 size: 11 residues.

The chain carries TRBV7-9 and TRBJ2-1, with TRBD2 matching over 8 bases. V was clipped by 1 base and J by 7 bases; unmatched bases: 12. This CDR3 contains 17 residues. The V gene's germline CDR1 is SEHNR and CDR2 FQNEAQ (reference sequence). The CDR3 region has the DNA TGTGCCAGCAGCTTAGACACGGCCGGGGGGGCCTCAAATGAGCAGTTCTTC. Amino acid sequence: CASSLDTAGGASNEQFF.

In this sample, this clonotype turned up a few times. The CDR3 region has the DNA TGTGCCAGCAGCTTAGGTGGGAAGAACACTGAAGCTTTCTTT. Amino acids: CASSLGGKNTEAFF. V gene TRBV7-6 combines with J gene TRBJ1-1; D not resolved. The CDR3 has 14 residues. V lost 1 base and J lost 1, with 7 bases in between. Germline CDR1 and CDR2: SGHVS and FNYEAQ.

This clonotype was observed a handful of times. The V gene is TRBV5-4, the J gene TRBJ1-1; D is ambiguous. Germline V CDR1 and CDR2: SGHNT, YYREEE (reference sequence). The length of the CDR3 is 14 residues. V was clipped by 0 bases and J by 4 bases, with 10 bases between them. In nucleotides, the CDR3 is TGTGCCAGCAGCTTGGAACGGGCCGTCACTGAAGCTTTCTTT. Protein sequence: CASSLERAVTEAFF.

This chain uses TRBV27 with TRBJ2-5; the match to TRBD2 covers 12 bases. CDR1 is MNHEY, CDR2 SMNVEV, per germline (reference sequence). There are 15 residues in the CDR3. V shed 6 bases and J 2 bases; nucleotides not matched to a gene: 4. This CDR3 reads CASRPLAGGQETQYF. DNA for the CDR3: TGTGCCAGCAGGCCACTAGCGGGGGGACAAGAGACCCAGTACTTC.

This clonotype turned up a few times. The chain joins TRBV6-1 to TRBJ1-5, with 11 bases that match TRBD1. Per the germline V gene, CDR1 is MNHNS and CDR2 is SASEGT. J lost 0 bases, V lost 9 bases, and 4 bases had no gene match. The CDR3 has 15 amino acids. DNA of the CDR3: TGTGCCAGTGGGGACAGGGGGTATAGCAATCAGCCCCAGCATTTT. This gives the protein CASGDRGYSNQPQHF.

This clonotype was seen a handful of times. V gene TRBV2 combines with J gene TRBJ1-1; tentative D call: TRBD1 (5 bases). The V and J ends lost 4 bases and 4 bases respectively, with 13 bases between them. The germline V gene has CDR1 SNHLY and CDR2 FYNNEI. The CDR3 is made up of 14 amino acids. CDR3 sequence reads: CASSGPRVTTEAFF. For the CDR3, the DNA is TGTGCCAGCAGTGGACCCAGGGTTACCACTGAAGCTTTCTTT.

V usage is TRBV5-1 and J usage is TRBJ1-1, with 7 bases identical to TRBD1. This CDR3 has 16 residues. The V gene end was trimmed by 1 base and the J gene end by 1 base; junction bases not matched to a gene: 7. Germline CDR1 reads SGHRS; CDR2 reads YFSETQ. As DNA, the CDR3 is TGCGCCAGCAGCTTGATAGAGGGGGCCAGGAACACTGAAGCTTTCTTT. The encoded protein is CASSLIEGARNTEAFF.

This clonotype rates as large. The CDR3 DNA reads as TGCAGTGCTAAAACAACAGGGAATCAGCCCCAGCATTTT. This sequence encodes CSAKTTGNQPQHF. The rearrangement joins TRBV20-1 to TRBJ1-5, with D maybe TRBD1 (6 bases). Trimming left V 4 bases short and J 4 bases short, with 11 bases between. Per germline, CDR1 DFQATT and CDR2 SNEGSKA (reference sequence). There are 13 residues in the CDR3.

In this sample, this clonotype is medium-sized. This chain uses TRBV12-3 or TRBV12-4 with TRBJ2-3, with TRBD2 matching over 9 bases. There are 16 residues in the CDR3. Unmatched junction bases numbered 5, after V lost 0 bases and J lost 4 bases. In nucleotides, the CDR3 is TGTGCCAGCAGTTTAGCGCGGGGGGGCTCCGCAGATACGCAGTATTTT. Amino acids: CASSLARGGSADTQYF.

The table lists this clonotype with a count of one. The rearrangement joins TRBV5-6 to TRBJ1-4; no clear D gene. Trimming removed 0 bases at V and 9 bases at J, with 9 bases between. This CDR3 contains 13 residues. Germline CDR1 SGHDT, CDR2 YYEEEE. In DNA, the CDR3 is TGTGCCAGCAGCTTGGCTGAGGTTAAAAAACTGTTTTTT. Translated: CASSLAEVKKLFF.

V and J are TRBV20-1 and TRBJ2-3; D gene uncertain. CDR3 length: 15 residues. Germline CDR1 reads DFQATT; CDR2 reads SNEGSKA (reference sequence). Trimming took 5 bases from V and 0 from J, leaving 15 bases between them. The CDR3 DNA sequence: TGCAGTGCTCGTGTGGCGGCAACTAGCACAGATACGCAGTATTTT. Translating it yields CSARVAATSTDTQYF.

Relative to its sample, this clonotype is medium-sized (0.01 to 0.1%). This rearrangement joins TRBV6-4 to TRBJ2-3; possibly TRBD1 or TRBD2 for D (5 bases each). This CDR3 region has 14 residues. Germline CDR1 reads MRHNA; CDR2 reads SNTAGT. V was shortened by 3 bases and J by 1 base, with 8 bases between the two germline ends. This CDR3 reads CASSERGGTDTQYF. The CDR3 DNA reads as TGTGCCAGCAGTGAGAGAGGGGGCACAGATACGCAGTATTTT.

This clonotype was counted a few times. The genes are TRBV6-1 and TRBJ1-6, with a possible D match to TRBD1 (5 bases). V dropped 3 bases and J dropped 10 bases, with 16 bases sitting between them. The CDR3 consists of 15 residues. The germline V gene has CDR1 MNHNS and CDR2 SASEGT. As DNA, the CDR3 is TGTGCCAGCAGTGATCCTGCAGGGAGAGGATCACCCCTCCACTTT. Protein sequence: CASSDPAGRGSPLHF.

V usage is TRBV25-1 and J usage is TRBJ2-7; no reliable D call. The CDR3 loop spans 11 amino acids. Per germline, CDR1 MGHDK and CDR2 SYGVNS. V was trimmed by 4 bases and J by 3 bases, leaving 4 bases between them. CDR3 in amino acids: CASSGYYEQYF. The DNA of the CDR3 is TGTGCCAGCAGTGGGTACTACGAGCAGTACTTC.